This TCR beta chain stems from a study of T cell repertoires in cytomegalovirus infection. Study as a whole: CMV infection together with matching HLA type was indicated by public TCR beta signatures. General study points: Dominating the ex vivo response were TCR beta clonotypes that were CMV-specific and HLA-C-restricted. Summed frequency of public TCR beta families distinguished CMV carriers with the relevant HLA.

In TCRdb, the reads were re-called with MiXCR into one record per CDR3 protein. This sample has approximately 400,000 distinct CDR3 sequences; approximately 30% occur once, and the top ten carry roughly 15%. This clonotype was picked up a small number of times. The antigen remains unidentified. J was trimmed by 9 bases and V by 7 bases; bases with no gene match: 8. This CDR3 has 13 amino acids. This TCR came from a human donor in good health (CMV status not recorded). Some clones in this sample may be carry-over from other donors' samples. This sequence joins TRBV12-3 or TRBV12-4 and TRBJ2-1; the match to TRBD2 covers 8 bases. The specimen sequenced was PBMCs. As DNA, the CDR3 is TGTGCCAGCAACCCGGGACTAGATCGTGAGCAGTTCTTC. Its protein product is CASNPGLDREQFF.